A single sample is the source of the 7 T cell receptor beta chains below, sequenced in a study of cytomegalovirus exposure and HLA in healthy donors. Assay: immunoSEQ multiplex PCR; the TCRdb copy retains only in-frame clones and omits some. The data show about 340,000 clones, roughly 88% seen once. Material: PBMCs. The receptor set was obtained from a woman aged 18-29 years in good health and CMV-seronegative.

CDR3 coding DNA: TGTGCCAGCAGTTACACCGACAGGACACCAGATACGCAGTATTTT. It is translated as CASSYTDRTPDTQYF. The V call is TRBV6-5, the J call TRBJ2-3; D is possibly TRBD1 (6 bases). This CDR3 is built from 15 residues. Germline CDR1 MNHEY, CDR2 SVGAGI. The V and J ends lost 2 bases and 4 bases respectively, with 13 bases between them.

The J gene is TRBJ2-7, the V gene TRBV5-4; 10 bases map to TRBD1. The CDR3 consists of 14 residues. V shed 3 bases and J 2 bases; nucleotides not matched to a gene: 2. Germline CDR1 and CDR2: SGHNT and YYREEE (reference sequence). The CDR3 DNA sequence: TGTGCCAGCAGCTGGGGACAGGGGACCTACGAGCAGTACTTC. It encodes CASSWGQGTYEQYF.

The V and J genes are TRBV28 and TRBJ2-7; a weak D match, TRBD2 (6 bases). The germline V gene encodes CDR1 MDHEN and CDR2 SYDVKM. This CDR3 spans 17 amino acids. The ends were cut back, 3 bases at V and 0 bases at J, with 18 bases in the middle. The DNA of the CDR3 is TGTGCCAGCAGTTTGGCGGTAAGCGGGTACAGCTCCTACGAGCAGTACTTC. Protein: CASSLAVSGYSSYEQYF.

This clone was seen only once. The chain joins TRBV5-3 to TRBJ1-2; TRBD1 matches at 7 bases. TRBV5-3 is designated an ORF whose function remains uncertain. This CDR3 has 15 amino acids. Trimming removed 2 bases from V and 2 bases from J; junction bases left unmatched: 6. The CDR3 bases are TGTGCCAGAAGCTTTACCAGGGGGTTGAACTATGGCTACACCTTC. It translates to CARSFTRGLNYGYTF.

This chain's CDR3 is CASSLSSPYGYTF. For the CDR3, the DNA is TGCGCCAGCAGCTTGTCCAGTCCCTATGGCTACACCTTC. The gene calls are TRBV5-1 and TRBJ1-2, with D unclear. There are 13 residues in the CDR3. Germline values: CDR1 SGHRS, CDR2 YFSETQ. The germline V and J ends were trimmed by 1 base and 4 bases, with 8 bases remaining between them.

This sequence joins TRBV30 and TRBJ2-3, with 7 bases that match TRBD2. The CDR3 contains 15 residues. J was trimmed by 2 bases and V by 0 bases; bases with no gene match: 5. The germline CDR1 and CDR2 sequences are GTSNPN and SVGIG (reference sequence). DNA for the CDR3: TGTGCCTGGAGTGTGGGCCTAGCGGACACAGATACGCAGTATTTT. Protein product: CAWSVGLADTDTQYF. Full variable domain (rest looked up from reference TRBV30 and TRBJ2-3): SQTIHQWPATLVQPVGSPLSLECTVEGTSNPNLYWYRQAAGRGLQLLFYSVGIGQISSEVPQNLSASRPQDRQFILSSKKLLLSDSGFYLCAWSVGLADTDTQYFGPGTRLTVL.

The chain links TRBV7-2 to TRBJ2-3; 13 bases agree with TRBD2. Germline V gives CDR1 SGHTA, CDR2 FQGNSA. V was pared by 1 base and J by 4 bases, with 2 bases of the junction left unmatched. CDR3 size: 16 residues. This chain's CDR3 is CASSLDGLAGADTQYF. In DNA, the CDR3 is TGTGCCAGCAGCTTAGATGGACTAGCGGGGGCAGATACGCAGTATTTT.